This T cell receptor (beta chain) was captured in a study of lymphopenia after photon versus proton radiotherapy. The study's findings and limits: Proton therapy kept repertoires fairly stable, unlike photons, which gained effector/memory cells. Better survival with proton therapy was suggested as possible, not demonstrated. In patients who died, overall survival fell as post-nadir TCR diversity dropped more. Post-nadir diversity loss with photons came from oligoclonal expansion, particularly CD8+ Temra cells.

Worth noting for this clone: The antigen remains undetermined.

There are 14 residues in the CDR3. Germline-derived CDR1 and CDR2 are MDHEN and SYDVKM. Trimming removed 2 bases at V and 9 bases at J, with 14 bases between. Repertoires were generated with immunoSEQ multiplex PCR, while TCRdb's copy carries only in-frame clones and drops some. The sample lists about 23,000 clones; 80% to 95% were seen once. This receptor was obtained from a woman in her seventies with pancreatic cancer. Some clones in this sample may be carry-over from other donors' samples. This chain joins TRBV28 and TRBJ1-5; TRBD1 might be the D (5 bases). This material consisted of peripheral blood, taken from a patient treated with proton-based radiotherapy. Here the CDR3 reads CASSLPQVSVPQHF. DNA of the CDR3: TGTGCCAGCAGTTTACCACAGGTATCTGTGCCCCAGCATTTT. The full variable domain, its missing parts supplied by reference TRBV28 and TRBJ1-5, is DVKVTQSSRYLVKRTGEKVFLECVQDMDHENMFWYRQDPGLGLRLIYFSYDVKMKEKGDIPEGYSVSREKKERFSLILESASTNQTSMYLCASSLPQVSVPQHFGDGTRLSIL.